A selection of T cell receptor beta chains follows, all from one sample in a study of blood T cell repertoires in COVID-19. Some clones are missing from TCRdb's copy, which holds only in-frame ones; the method was immunoSEQ multiplex PCR. Of about 280,000 clones detected, more than 75% appear once; the ten largest clones hold about 8.6%. The specimen was peripheral blood. The receptors were gathered from a man aged 40-49 years with active or convalescent COVID-19. The CDR3 runs from the conserved cysteine through the conserved F or W. The D gene is left open where the match is weak. Expanded clones are given a class, and other clones once, few, many or no size at all.

v_call	j_call	clone_size	d_call	cdr3_aa	cdr3_nt
TRBV5-1	TRBJ2-1	once	.	CASGRTGVYNEQFF	TGCGCCAGCGGGAGGACGGGAGTATACAATGAGCAGTTCTTC
TRBV11-2	TRBJ1-5	.	.	CASSSDRDQPQHF	TGTGCCAGCAGCTCCGATCGGGATCAGCCCCAGCATTTT
TRBV6-5	TRBJ1-5	.	.	CASGDNNQPQHF	TGTGCCAGTGGGGACAACAATCAGCCCCAGCATTTT
TRBV7-2	TRBJ1-5	.	.	CASSRWGGGDQPQHF	TGTGCCAGCAGCCGCTGGGGGGGCGGGGATCAGCCCCAGCATTTT
TRBV6-4	TRBJ2-3	.	.	CASSDVSHTQYF	TGTGCCAGCAGTGACGTTAGTCATACGCAGTATTTT
TRBV6-6	TRBJ1-1	.	.	CASSYLSTGEAFF	TGTGCCAGCAGTTACCTGTCGACAGGAGAAGCTTTCTTT
TRBV24-1	TRBJ1-6	.	.	CATSALENSPLHF	TGTGCCACCAGTGCCCTAGAAAATTCACCCCTCCACTTT
TRBV19	TRBJ1-3	few	.	CASSANFWSGNTIYF	TGTGCCAGTAGTGCCAACTTCTGGTCTGGAAACACCATATATTTT
TRBV5-1	TRBJ2-7	.	.	CASSWGDRIPYEQYF	TGCGCCAGCAGCTGGGGGGACCGCATCCCCTACGAGCAGTACTTC
TRBV27	TRBJ1-5	.	TRBD1	CASSLQGAVQPQHF	TGTGCCAGCAGTTTACAGGGGGCTGTACAGCCCCAGCATTTT
TRBV12-2	TRBJ1-1	.	.	CASRSSPPRTEAFF	TGTGCAAGTCGCTCGTCCCCACCCAGGACTGAAGCTTTCTTT
TRBV28	TRBJ1-1	.	.	CATMRGFLAFF	TGTGCCACCATGCGGGGTTTTTTAGCTTTCTTT
TRBV7-9	TRBJ1-3	.	.	CASSIYREPSGNTIYF	TGTGCCAGCAGCATTTACAGGGAGCCTTCAGGAAACACCATATATTTT
TRBV16	TRBJ1-1	.	.	CASSPLGGTTLKNTEAFF	TGTGCCAGCAGCCCACTGGGGGGGACGACCCTAAAGAACACTGAAGCTTTCTTT
TRBV7-6	TRBJ2-3	.	TRBD1	CASKSGTGASTDTQYF	TGTGCCAGCAAGTCCGGGACAGGGGCCTCCACAGATACGCAGTATTTT
TRBV28	TRBJ1-2	few	.	CASSLRSYGYTF	TGTGCCAGCAGTCTCCGGTCCTATGGCTACACCTTC
TRBV9	TRBJ1-6	.	.	CASSVADSPLHF	TGTGCCAGCAGCGTAGCGGATTCACCCCTCCACTTT
TRBV30	TRBJ1-1	.	.	CAWSLGGDTEAFF	TGTGCCTGGAGCTTAGGAGGCGACACTGAAGCTTTCTTT
TRBV11-2	TRBJ1-1	few	.	CASSFKDTKRRLNTEAFF	TGTGCCAGCAGCTTTAAAGATACTAAAAGGAGATTGAACACTGAAGCTTTCTTT
TRBV28	TRBJ2-7	.	.	CASYGGQKSYEQYF	TGTGCCAGCTACGGGGGACAGAAATCCTACGAGCAGTACTTC
TRBV30	TRBJ1-5	.	TRBD1	CAWSKGQYSNQPQHF	TGTGCCTGGAGTAAGGGACAGTATAGCAATCAGCCCCAGCATTTT
TRBV11-1	TRBJ2-7	.	.	CASSFGHSYEQYF	TGTGCCAGCAGCTTTGGGCATTCCTACGAGCAGTACTTC
TRBV21-1	TRBJ2-7	.	.	CASPRTGGPFYEQYF	TGTGCCAGCCCGAGGACAGGGGGCCCCTTCTACGAGCAGTACTTC
TRBV18	TRBJ1-4	.	TRBD1	CASSPGGRGNEKLFF	TGTGCCAGCTCACCAGGAGGCAGGGGGAATGAAAAACTGTTTTTT
TRBV6-5	TRBJ1-1	once	.	CASSYRTGTEAFF	TGTGCCAGCAGTTACCGCACCGGGACTGAAGCTTTCTTT